This is a list of T cell receptor beta chains from one sample in a study of cytomegalovirus exposure and HLA in healthy donors. Generated by immunoSEQ multiplex PCR, the TCRdb table keeps only in-frame clones and is missing some. This table holds some 170,000 clones, about 80% found once. The sequencing input was PBMCs. The source of these receptors is a man aged 25 to 45 in good health and CMV-seropositive. Both conserved end residues are part of each CDR3.

CASSLDGGHEVTEAFF | TRBV7-3
CASSYAGQPREKLFF | TRBV6-5
CASSDDKRGPLSTDTQYF | TRBV2
CASSVTGLNTEAFF | TRBV18
CASSPREADTQYF | TRBV7-2
CASSELQDSYEQYF | TRBV2
CASSQSGAYTGNQPQHF | TRBV4-1
CASSQLGTDTYEQYF | TRBV4-2
CASTLVVGAANTEAFF | TRBV2
CAWRNRDTDNSPLHF | TRBV30
CASSTSDTQYF | TRBV5-1
CASSEVTGGHQPQHF | TRBV6-1
CASSFGARETQYF | TRBV5-6
CASSLSGGAGGDTQYF | TRBV9
CASSRPTRREQYF | TRBV11-2
CASSPSTGIRNTEAFF | TRBV9
CASSPDTEAFF | TRBV7-9
CASSPRSSGPYEQYF | TRBV27
CASSVGAAGANVLTF | TRBV9
CASSLSPAGGQPQHF | TRBV5-1
CASSSPSGRADTQYF | TRBV5-6
CASSRLAGGQDEQYF | TRBV6-5
CASSLVPASGGPNTGELFF | TRBV7-7
CASRPRGAPTGELFF | TRBV6-5
CASSLRLAGDQETQYF | TRBV5-6
CASSLLGRDTQGQYF | TRBV7-6
CASSLGIAGGPGEQYF | TRBV5-4
CASAELTGTTYEQYF | TRBV12-5
CSVALSGGEDTQYF | TRBV29-1